This T cell receptor (beta chain) was identified during a study of control samples from healthy donors and cancer patients. The germline gives CDR1 SQVTM, CDR2 ANQGSEA. V gave up 6 bases and J gave up 1 base, with 21 bases separating them. The CDR3 is 16 residues long. The protocol was immunoSEQ multiplex PCR, while the TCRdb copy is restricted to in-frame clones and leaves out a portion. The sample records 100,000 to 150,000 clones, about nine tenths being singletons. The rearrangement joins TRBV29-1 to TRBJ1-2; D ambiguous. The sequence came from a man between 18 and 29 years old in good health. What was sequenced was blood. CDR3 bases: TGCAGCGTCGGAGCAGGTTGGGGAGTGGATAACTATGGCTACACCTTC. It codes for CSVGAGWGVDNYGYTF.